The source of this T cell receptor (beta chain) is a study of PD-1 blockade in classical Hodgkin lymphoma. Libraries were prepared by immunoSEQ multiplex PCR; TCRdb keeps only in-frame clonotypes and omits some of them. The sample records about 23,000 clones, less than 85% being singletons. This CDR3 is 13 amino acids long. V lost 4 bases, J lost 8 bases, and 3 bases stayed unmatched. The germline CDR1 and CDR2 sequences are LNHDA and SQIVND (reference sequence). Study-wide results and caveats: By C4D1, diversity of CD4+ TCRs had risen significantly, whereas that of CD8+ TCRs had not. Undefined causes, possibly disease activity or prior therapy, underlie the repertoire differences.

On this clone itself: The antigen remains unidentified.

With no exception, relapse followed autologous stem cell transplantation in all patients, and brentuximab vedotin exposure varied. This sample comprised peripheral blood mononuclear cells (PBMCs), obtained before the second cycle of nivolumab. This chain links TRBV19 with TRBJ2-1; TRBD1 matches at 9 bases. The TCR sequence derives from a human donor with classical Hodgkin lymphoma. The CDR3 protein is CASSRGQGDEQFF. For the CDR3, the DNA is TGTGCCAGTAGTAGGGGACAGGGTGATGAGCAGTTCTTC.